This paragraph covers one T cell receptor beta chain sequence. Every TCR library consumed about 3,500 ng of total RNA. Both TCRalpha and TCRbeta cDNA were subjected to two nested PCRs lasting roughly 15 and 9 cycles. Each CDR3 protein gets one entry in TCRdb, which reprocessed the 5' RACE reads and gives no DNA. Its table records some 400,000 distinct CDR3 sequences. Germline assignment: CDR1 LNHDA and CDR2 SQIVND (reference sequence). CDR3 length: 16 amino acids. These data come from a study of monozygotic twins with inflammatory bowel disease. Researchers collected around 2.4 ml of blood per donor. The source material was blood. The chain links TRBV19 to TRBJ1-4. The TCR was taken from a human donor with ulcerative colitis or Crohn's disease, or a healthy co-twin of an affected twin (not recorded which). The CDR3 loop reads CASSLMGEVSYEKLFF. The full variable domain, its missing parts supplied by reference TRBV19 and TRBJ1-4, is DGGITQSPKYLFRKEGQNVTLSCEQNLNHDAMYWYRQDPGQGLRLIYYSQIVNDFQKGDIAEGYSVSREKKESFPLTVTSAQKNPTAFYLCASSLMGEVSYEKLFFGSGTQLSVL.